The 5 T cell receptor beta chains below come from one sample, sequenced in a study of patients and donors after allogeneic stem cell transplantation. From the RT-PCR reads, TCRdb called clonotypes with MiXCR, one entry per CDR3 protein. The table records approximately 200,000 distinct CDR3 sequences, around two fifths of them present only once. The sample consisted of blood, either unsorted or a sorted T cell fraction (not recorded which). The receptors derive from a human donor who was either an allogeneic HSCT recipient or a stem cell or donor lymphocyte infusion donor (not recorded which). It is not recorded whose cells these are; they may come from a transplant donor.

The chain uses TRBV6-1 and TRBJ2-3, with 7 bases fitting TRBD1. Per the germline V gene, CDR1 is MNHNS and CDR2 is SASEGT. V was pared by 3 bases and J by 1 base, with 10 bases of the junction left unmatched. The CDR3 has 17 residues. The CDR3 nucleotides read TGTGCCAGCAGTGAGAGGGGGCCCCGGGGACGCACAGATACGCAGTATTTT. Amino acids: CASSERGPRGRTDTQYF.

This chain connects TRBV7-2 to TRBJ1-6; TRBD1 might be the D (6 bases). In germline, CDR1 is SGHTA, CDR2 FQGNSA. CDR3 length equals 16 residues. V gave up 3 bases and J gave up 7 bases, with 16 bases separating them. The CDR3 coding sequence is TGTGCCAGCAGCTTTAGTAGATCAGGGGAGAATTCACCCCTCCACTTT. Amino acid sequence: CASSFSRSGENSPLHF.

The chain links TRBV5-1 to TRBJ2-7; 9 bases fit TRBD2. The trim removed 2 bases at V and 12 bases at J, leaving 18 bases unmatched. The CDR3 has 16 residues. Per germline, CDR1 SGHRS and CDR2 YFSETQ. For the CDR3, the DNA is TGCGCCAGCAGCTTTGGACGACTAGCGGACACCGCCTCTTTGTACTTC. It specifies CASSFGRLADTASLYF.

V is TRBV6-2 or TRBV6-3 and J is TRBJ1-6; tentative D call: TRBD1 (6 bases). Germline CDR1 is MNHEY and CDR2 is SVGEGT. This CDR3 comprises 15 residues. V lost 11 bases and J lost 9, with 23 bases in between. The CDR3 DNA reads as TGTGCCCATGGGGGCCAGGGAACCCCGACTTCACCCCTCCACTTT. It specifies CAHGGQGTPTSPLHF.

The rearrangement uses TRBV12-3 or TRBV12-4 and TRBJ1-6; the D gene is possibly TRBD1 (5 bases). V lost 7 bases and J lost 5, with 27 bases in between. The CDR3 contains 19 residues. CDR3 coding DNA: TGTGCCAGCACCCCAAAAGCTGGGACTTGGACTGTTAATAATTCACCCCTCCACTTT. Encoded protein: CASTPKAGTWTVNNSPLHF.